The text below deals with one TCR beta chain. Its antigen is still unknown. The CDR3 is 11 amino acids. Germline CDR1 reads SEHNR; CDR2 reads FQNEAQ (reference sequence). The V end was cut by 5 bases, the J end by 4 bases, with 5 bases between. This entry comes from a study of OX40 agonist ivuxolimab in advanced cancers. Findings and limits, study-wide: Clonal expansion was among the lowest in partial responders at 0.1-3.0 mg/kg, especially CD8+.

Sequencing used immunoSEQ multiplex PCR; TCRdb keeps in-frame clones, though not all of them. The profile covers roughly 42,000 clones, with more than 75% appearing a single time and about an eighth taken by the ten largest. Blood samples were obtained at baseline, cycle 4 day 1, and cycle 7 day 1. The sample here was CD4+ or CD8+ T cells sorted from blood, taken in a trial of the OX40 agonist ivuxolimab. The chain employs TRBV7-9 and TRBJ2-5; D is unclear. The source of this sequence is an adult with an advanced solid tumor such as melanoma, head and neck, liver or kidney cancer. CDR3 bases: TGTGCCAGCAGCCCGGGAGAGACCCAGTACTTC. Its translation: CASSPGETQYF.